This TCR beta chain was identified during a study of cytomegalovirus exposure and HLA in healthy donors. With 60 Vbeta and 13 Jbeta primers, the PCR was carried out. TCRdb's table, derived via immunoSEQ multiplex PCR, lists solely in-frame clones and lacks some. This table holds approximately 110,000 clones, roughly 80% found once. Trimming took 7 bases from V and 1 from J; bases not matched to a gene: 8. Germline V gene lookup returns CDR1 SQVTM and CDR2 ANQGSEA. This CDR3 spans 14 amino acids. The chain combines TRBV29-1 with TRBJ2-3; the match to TRBD2 covers 7 bases. The specimen was PBMCs. The TCR originated in a man aged 30-40 years in good health and CMV-seropositive. This CDR3 is CSAGRDYRTDTQYF. The CDR3 coding sequence is TGCAGCGCCGGCAGGGACTATCGCACAGATACGCAGTATTTT.